This T cell receptor (beta chain) stems from a study of blood T cell repertoires in COVID-19. Per the study methods: Amplification with reference gene primers provided the estimates of nucleated cell counts. Measured with immunoSEQ multiplex PCR; TCRdb has only the in-frame clones, and not every one. V, J and clone size are taken as reported in that table, and D and trimming were inferred from the DNA itself. The sample includes 270,000 or so clones, 86% of them seen just once. This TCR derives from a woman in her 30s with active or convalescent COVID-19. The specimen sequenced was peripheral blood.

The CDR3 loop reads CASSRGRETEAFF. CDR3 nucleotide sequence: TGTGCCAGCAGTCGGGGGAGGGAGACTGAAGCTTTCTTT. The chain recombines TRBV5-4 with TRBJ1-1; tentatively, D is TRBD1 (5 bases). The ends were cut back, 5 bases at V and 5 bases at J, with 13 bases in the middle. The CDR3 extends over 13 amino acids. CDR1 SGHNT and CDR2 YYREEE come from the germline V gene (reference sequence). The complete variable domain, with remaining parts taken from reference TRBV5-4 and TRBJ1-1, reads ETGVTQSPTHLIKTRGQQVTLRCSSQSGHNTVSWYQQALGQGPQFIFQYYREEENGRGNFPPRFSGLQFPNYSSELNVNALELDDSALYLCASSRGRETEAFFGQGTRLTVV.